Each of the 22 T cell receptor beta chains below was sequenced from the same sample in a study of cytomegalovirus exposure and HLA in healthy donors. This table comes from immunoSEQ multiplex PCR, and its TCRdb copy is limited to in-frame clones, with some not included. The table has roughly 220,000 clones, roughly 83% seen once. The sample was PBMCs. Every receptor here comes from a woman under 40 in good health and CMV-seropositive.

V and J are TRBV5-7 and TRBJ2-7; D perhaps matches TRBD2 (5 bases). TRBV5-7 is filed as an ORF, its function uncertain. CDR3 length: 16 residues. Trimming pared 2 bases from V and 2 bases from J, leaving 17 bases between. CDR3 residues: CASSFSPWGATYEQYF. In DNA, the CDR3 is TGTGCCAGCAGCTTCTCCCCCTGGGGAGCCACCTACGAGCAGTACTTC.

In DNA form, the CDR3 reads TGCGCCACCTATGGGGGAGGTGGCTACACCTTC. Its protein product is CATYGGGGYTF. J is TRBJ1-2 and V is TRBV10-2; D might be TRBD1 (5 bases). The germline V and J ends were trimmed by 10 bases and 7 bases, with 13 bases remaining between them. Germline loops: CDR1 WSHSY, CDR2 SAAADI. CDR3 length equals 11 residues.

The J gene is TRBJ2-6, the V gene TRBV12-5, with 7 bases that match TRBD1. This CDR3 comprises 14 residues. The ends lost 9 bases at V and 2 bases at J; junction bases unmatched: 4. Germline values: CDR1 LGHNT, CDR2 FRNRAP. DNA for the CDR3: TGTGCTAGCGCAACAGGGGCTGGGGCCAACGTCCTGACTTTC. Translation gives CASATGAGANVLTF.

This sequence joins TRBV15 and TRBJ2-5; D unclear. CDR3 size: 12 residues. Trimming removed 3 bases at V and 5 bases at J, with 7 bases between. The germline CDR1 and CDR2 sequences are LNHNV and YYDKDF (reference sequence). The CDR3 DNA follows: TGTGCCACCAGCAGTCGCACGGAGACCCAGTACTTC. Encoded protein: CATSSRTETQYF. Complete variable domain (other parts from reference TRBV15 and TRBJ2-5): DAMVIQNPRYQVTQFGKPVTLSCSQTLNHNVMYWYQQKSSQAPKLLFHYYDKDFNNEADTPDNFQSRRPNTSFCFLDIRSPGLGDTAMYLCATSSRTETQYFGPGTRLLVL.

In the case of this clone: The identical CDR3 is also encoded by other nucleotide sequences in the sample. Written as DNA, the CDR3 is TGTGCCTGGAGTCGGGGGAGCTACGAGCAGTACTTC. Amino acid sequence: CAWSRGSYEQYF. V gene TRBV30 combines with J gene TRBJ2-7; maybe TRBD2 (6 bases). The CDR3 is 12 residues long. V lost 2 bases, J lost 3 bases, and 8 bases lay in between. CDR1 is GTSNPN and CDR2 is SVGIG in the germline V gene (reference sequence).

The chain couples TRBV2 to TRBJ2-1; maybe TRBD2 (5 bases). Germline CDR1 reads SNHLY; CDR2 reads FYNNEI. The CDR3 runs 11 residues. Trimming stripped 7 bases from V and 8 bases from J, with 9 bases between. Here the CDR3 DNA reads TGTGCCAGCACCGGACTTTATGAGCAGTTCTTC. As protein: CASTGLYEQFF.

J is TRBJ2-7 and V is TRBV9; TRBD1 agrees at 7 bases. Germline values: CDR1 SGDLS, CDR2 YYNGEE. Germline trimming cut 3 bases from V and 6 bases from J; bases unmatched to any gene: 6. The CDR3 length is 13 residues. Here the CDR3 reads CASSAGTVLEQYF. CDR3 DNA: TGTGCCAGCAGCGCAGGGACAGTTCTCGAGCAGTACTTC. Complete variable domain (other parts from reference TRBV9 and TRBJ2-7): DSGVTQTPKHLITATGQRVTLRCSPRSGDLSVYWYQQSLDQGLQFLIQYYNGEERAKGNILERFSAQQFPDLHSELNLSSLELGDSALYFCASSAGTVLEQYFGPGTRLTVT.

Only a few counts were recorded for this clone. This chain joins TRBV2 and TRBJ2-1; 9 bases match TRBD2. Germline V lookup: CDR1 SNHLY, CDR2 FYNNEI. The V segment lost 7 bases and the J segment 7 bases; nucleotides outside the gene matches: 14. This CDR3 is built from 16 residues. The CDR3: CASIDATAGGMNEQFF. The CDR3 coding sequence is TGTGCCAGCATCGACGCGACAGCGGGAGGTATGAATGAGCAGTTCTTC.

The chain carries TRBV25-1 and TRBJ1-2, with unresolved D. The germline gives CDR1 MGHDK, CDR2 SYGVNS. The CDR3 has 13 residues. The V and J ends lost 3 bases and 4 bases respectively, with 9 bases between them. CDR3 bases: TGTGCCAGCAGTGAGGATTTTGGCTATGGCTACACCTTC. It codes for CASSEDFGYGYTF.

This clone was found a few times. J is TRBJ2-7 and V is TRBV10-3; D is uncertain. The CDR3 consists of 13 residues. Germline V gene lookup returns CDR1 ENHRY and CDR2 SYGVKD. Deletions cut 3 bases from V and 1 base from J, with 7 bases between. The CDR3 sequence: CAISDTSSYEQYF. CDR3 sequence (DNA): TGTGCCATCAGTGATACAAGTTCCTACGAGCAGTACTTC.

This chain connects TRBV27 to TRBJ2-7, with D possibly being TRBD1 (6 bases). The germline gives CDR1 MNHEY, CDR2 SMNVEV (reference sequence). The CDR3 length is 14 residues. V was cut by 3 bases and J by 2 bases, with 11 bases left in between. The CDR3 DNA reads TGTGCCAGCAGTTTTGGGGGCCCAGCCTACGAGCAGTACTTC. Its protein is CASSFGGPAYEQYF.

J is TRBJ2-7 and V is TRBV9; 7 nucleotides align to TRBD1. The trim removed 0 bases at V and 3 bases at J, leaving 6 bases unmatched. The CDR3 sequence is 15 residues long. Germline V lookup: CDR1 SGDLS, CDR2 YYNGEE. The CDR3 bases are TGTGCCAGCAGCGTAGCCCCGGGACAGTTCTACGAGCAGTACTTC. Translated, it gives CASSVAPGQFYEQYF. The entire variable domain, with the rest obtained from reference TRBV9 and TRBJ2-7, is as follows: DSGVTQTPKHLITATGQRVTLRCSPRSGDLSVYWYQQSLDQGLQFLIQYYNGEERAKGNILERFSAQQFPDLHSELNLSSLELGDSALYFCASSVAPGQFYEQYFGPGTRLTVT.

This sequence joins TRBV18 and TRBJ2-7, with TRBD2 identical over 10 bases. V dropped 0 bases and J dropped 5; count of bases not matched to a gene: 13. The V gene's germline CDR1 is KGHSH and CDR2 LQKENI. CDR3 length: 18 residues. CDR3 sequence: CASSPPPTTLAGVDEQYF. For the CDR3, the DNA is TGTGCCAGCTCACCACCGCCAACAACCCTAGCGGGAGTTGACGAGCAGTACTTC.

V is TRBV27 and J is TRBJ2-3, with TRBD2 identical over 8 bases. From germline, CDR1 is MNHEY and CDR2 SMNVEV (reference sequence). Trimming took 3 bases from V and 4 from J; bases not matched to a gene: 15. CDR3 length: 18 amino acids. CDR3: CASSLRRLASTEADTQYF. As DNA, the CDR3 is TGTGCCAGCAGTTTGCGCCGACTAGCGTCCACAGAGGCAGATACGCAGTATTTT.

The chain employs TRBV9 and TRBJ2-7; 10 bases line up with TRBD1. Germline lookup yields CDR1 SGDLS and CDR2 YYNGEE. The V segment lost 2 bases and the J segment 4 bases; nucleotides outside the gene matches: 6. The CDR3 loop spans 15 amino acids. The CDR3 DNA is TGTGCCAGCAGCGTCGACAGGGGGCCAGGGTACGAGCAGTACTTC. Protein product: CASSVDRGPGYEQYF.

The V and J genes are TRBV6-1 and TRBJ2-2; 7 bases are shared with TRBD2. Per the germline V gene, CDR1 is MNHNS and CDR2 is SASEGT. Losses at the gene ends were 5 bases for V and 7 bases for J; bases not matched to a gene: 4. CDR3 length: 13 residues. The DNA of the CDR3 is TGTGCCAGCAGTATCCGCGGGAGCGGGGAGCTGTTTTTT. It codes for CASSIRGSGELFF.

The chain uses TRBV27 and TRBJ1-1; weak D call: TRBD1 (5 bases). Germline V gene sequence: CDR1 MNHEY, CDR2 SMNVEV (reference sequence). Trimming pared 5 bases from V and 2 bases from J, leaving 9 bases between. The CDR3 has 13 residues. CDR3 bases: TGTGCCAGCAGTCTACAGGATAACACTGAAGCTTTCTTT. This gives the protein CASSLQDNTEAFF.

The chain carries TRBV6-4 and TRBJ2-7; D is uncertain. Germline V CDR1 and CDR2: MRHNA, SNTAGT. This CDR3 contains 13 residues. Trimming removed 6 bases at V and 3 bases at J, with 12 bases between. CDR3: CASRPQVVYEQYF. CDR3 in DNA: TGTGCCAGCAGGCCCCAGGTTGTCTACGAGCAGTACTTC.

The rearrangement joins TRBV27 to TRBJ2-1; the match to TRBD2 covers 11 bases. This CDR3 is built from 16 residues. Germline-derived CDR1 and CDR2 are MNHEY and SMNVEV (reference sequence). V lost 5 bases and J lost 6; bases outside the gene matches: 9. The CDR3 sequence is CASSGSGTSGSNEQFF. The CDR3 bases are TGTGCCAGCAGTGGATCCGGGACTAGCGGATCCAATGAGCAGTTCTTC.

The V gene is TRBV6-1, the J gene TRBJ2-7, with 9 bases matching TRBD2. CDR1 is MNHNS, CDR2 SASEGT, per germline. The CDR3 covers 15 residues. J lost 7 bases, V lost 6 bases, and 13 bases had no gene match. The CDR3 is CASSPGLAPDREQYF. CDR3 coding DNA: TGTGCCAGCAGCCCGGGACTAGCCCCTGATAGGGAGCAGTACTTC.

The chain joins TRBV2 to TRBJ2-1, with D hard to call. The CDR3 extends over 14 amino acids. In germline, CDR1 is SNHLY, CDR2 FYNNEI. The V end was cut by 8 bases, the J end by 8 bases, with 19 bases between. In DNA, the CDR3 is TGTGCCAGCCTCTCATCTTCGGTAAGGGATGAGCAGTTCTTC. Encoded protein: CASLSSSVRDEQFF.

The chain employs TRBV27 and TRBJ2-7; 7 bases are shared with TRBD1. Germline V gives CDR1 MNHEY, CDR2 SMNVEV (reference sequence). This CDR3 region has 16 residues. V trimming: 5 bases; J trimming: 5 bases; junction bases outside the gene matches: 15. Written as DNA, the CDR3 is TGTGCCAGCAGTACAGGACAGGTAATAGTTATCGACGAGCAGTACTTC. This encodes CASSTGQVIVIDEQYF.